This T cell receptor beta chain was captured by sequencing in a study of cytomegalovirus exposure and HLA in healthy donors. From germline, CDR1 is SGHAT and CDR2 FQNNGV. The ends were cut back, 3 bases at V and 0 bases at J, with 13 bases in the middle. The CDR3 is 16 amino acids. The PCR used 60 Vbeta and 13 Jbeta primers. Only in-frame clones appear in the TCRdb table, and some are missing; sequencing was by immunoSEQ multiplex PCR. This sample has over 95,000 clones, with about 80% found just once. This receptor was taken from a man aged 40-49 years in good health and CMV-seronegative. Sequencing used PBMCs. The rearrangement joins TRBV11-2 to TRBJ2-3; D gene ambiguous. The CDR3 is CASSLFEASSTDTQYF. The CDR3, as DNA: TGTGCCAGCAGCTTGTTCGAGGCTTCTAGCACAGATACGCAGTATTTT.